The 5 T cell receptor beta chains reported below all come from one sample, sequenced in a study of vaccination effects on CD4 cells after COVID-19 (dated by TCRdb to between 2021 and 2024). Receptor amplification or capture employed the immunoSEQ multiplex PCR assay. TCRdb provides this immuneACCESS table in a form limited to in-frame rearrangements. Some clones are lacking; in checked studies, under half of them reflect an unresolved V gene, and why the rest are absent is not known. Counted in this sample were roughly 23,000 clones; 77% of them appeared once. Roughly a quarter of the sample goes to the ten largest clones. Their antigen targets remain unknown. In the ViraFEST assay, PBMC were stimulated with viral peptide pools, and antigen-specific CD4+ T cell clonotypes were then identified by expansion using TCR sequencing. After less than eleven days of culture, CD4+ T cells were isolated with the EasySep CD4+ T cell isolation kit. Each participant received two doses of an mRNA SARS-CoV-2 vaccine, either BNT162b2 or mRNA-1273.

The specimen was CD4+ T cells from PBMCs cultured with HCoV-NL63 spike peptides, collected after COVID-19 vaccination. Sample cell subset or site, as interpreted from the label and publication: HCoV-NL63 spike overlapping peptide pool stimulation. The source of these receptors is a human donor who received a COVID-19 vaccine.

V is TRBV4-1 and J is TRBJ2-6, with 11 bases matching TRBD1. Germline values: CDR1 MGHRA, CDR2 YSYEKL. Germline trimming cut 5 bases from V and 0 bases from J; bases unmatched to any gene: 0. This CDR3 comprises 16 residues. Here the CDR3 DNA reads TGCGCCAGCAGCGGGACAGGGGGCTCTGGGGCCAACGTCCTGACTTTC. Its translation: CASSGTGGSGANVLTF.

The DNA of the CDR3 is TGTGCCAGCAGCCGGGACAGTACCTATGGCTACACCTTC. Translating gives CASSRDSTYGYTF. The rearrangement joins TRBV7-8 to TRBJ1-2, with 7 bases identical to TRBD1. The CDR3 has 13 residues. Germline V lookup: CDR1 SGHVS, CDR2 FQNEAQ. Losses at the gene ends were 5 bases for V and 4 bases for J; bases not matched to a gene: 4.

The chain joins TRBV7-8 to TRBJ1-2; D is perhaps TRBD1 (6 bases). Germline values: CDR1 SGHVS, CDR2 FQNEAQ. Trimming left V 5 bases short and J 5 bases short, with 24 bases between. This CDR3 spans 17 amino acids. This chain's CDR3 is CASSNSGGGTTSYGYTF. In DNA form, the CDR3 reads TGTGCCAGCAGCAACTCTGGGGGCGGGACTACTTCTTATGGCTACACCTTC.

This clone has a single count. CDR3 protein: CSVHGVNTEAFF. In DNA form, the CDR3 reads TGCAGCGTTCACGGCGTGAACACTGAAGCTTTCTTT. The V call is TRBV29-1, the J call TRBJ1-1; D is unresolved. V lost 5 bases and J lost 0, with 7 bases in between. The CDR3 is made up of 12 amino acids. Germline-derived CDR1 and CDR2 are SQVTM and ANQGSEA.

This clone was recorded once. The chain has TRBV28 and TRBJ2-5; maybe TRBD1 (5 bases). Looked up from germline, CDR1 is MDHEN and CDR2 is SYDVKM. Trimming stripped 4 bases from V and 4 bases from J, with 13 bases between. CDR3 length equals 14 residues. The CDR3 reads CASSWSRAGETQYF. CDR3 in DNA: TGTGCCAGCAGTTGGTCCAGGGCTGGAGAGACCCAGTACTTC.